This TCR beta chain appears in the sequencing data of a study of blood T cell repertoires in COVID-19. Original analysis: The authors estimated nucleated cell counts from reference gene primer amplification. Profiled with immunoSEQ multiplex PCR; TCRdb holds only in-frame clones, not every one. That table furnishes V, J and clone size, whereas the DNA furnished D and trimming. Of more than 130,000 clones detected, approximately 80% appear once; the ten largest clones hold around 6.8%. Germline CDR1 SGHNT, CDR2 YYREEE (reference sequence). V was trimmed by 1 base and J by 1 base, leaving 7 bases between them. This CDR3 comprises 14 residues.

V and J are TRBV5-4 and TRBJ2-3; D not certain. The source of this sequence is a human donor in a cohort sampled during active COVID-19. The sample comprised peripheral blood. The CDR3 region is CASSLSPRTDTQYF. CDR3 DNA sequence: TGTGCCAGCAGCTTGAGCCCCCGCACAGATACGCAGTATTTT.